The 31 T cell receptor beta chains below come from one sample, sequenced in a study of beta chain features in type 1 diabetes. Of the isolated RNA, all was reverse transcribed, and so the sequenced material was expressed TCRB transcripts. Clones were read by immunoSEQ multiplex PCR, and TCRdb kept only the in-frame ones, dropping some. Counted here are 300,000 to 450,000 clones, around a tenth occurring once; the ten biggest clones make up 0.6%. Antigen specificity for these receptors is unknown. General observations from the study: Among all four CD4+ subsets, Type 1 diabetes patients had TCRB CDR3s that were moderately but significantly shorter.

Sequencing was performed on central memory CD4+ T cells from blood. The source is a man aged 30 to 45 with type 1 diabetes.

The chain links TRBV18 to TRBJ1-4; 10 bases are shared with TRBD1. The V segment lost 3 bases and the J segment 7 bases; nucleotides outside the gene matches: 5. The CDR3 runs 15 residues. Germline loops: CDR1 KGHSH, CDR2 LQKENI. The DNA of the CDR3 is TGTGCCAGCTCACCGGGGACAGGGGATCGTGAAAAACTGTTTTTT. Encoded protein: CASSPGTGDREKLFF.

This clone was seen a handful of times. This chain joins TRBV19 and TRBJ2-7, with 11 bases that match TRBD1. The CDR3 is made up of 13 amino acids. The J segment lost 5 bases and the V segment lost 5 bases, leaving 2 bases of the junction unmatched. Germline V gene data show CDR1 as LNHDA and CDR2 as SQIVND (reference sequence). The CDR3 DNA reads TGTGCCAGTAGTTCGGGACAGGGGGACGAGCAGTACTTC. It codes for CASSSGQGDEQYF.

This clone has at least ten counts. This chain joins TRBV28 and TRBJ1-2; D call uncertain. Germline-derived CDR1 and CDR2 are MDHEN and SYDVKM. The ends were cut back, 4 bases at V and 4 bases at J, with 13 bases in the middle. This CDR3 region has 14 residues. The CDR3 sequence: CASSSGERSYGYTF. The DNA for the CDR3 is TGTGCCAGCAGTTCTGGGGAGCGGTCCTATGGCTACACCTTC.

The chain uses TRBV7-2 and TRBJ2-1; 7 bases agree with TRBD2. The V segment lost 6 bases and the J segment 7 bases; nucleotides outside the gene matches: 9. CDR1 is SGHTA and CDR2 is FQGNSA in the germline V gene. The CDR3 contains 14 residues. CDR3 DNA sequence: TGTGCCAGCAGTATGGGAGGGATTGGGAATGAGCAGTTCTTC. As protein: CASSMGGIGNEQFF. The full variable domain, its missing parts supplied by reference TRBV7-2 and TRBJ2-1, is GAGVSQSPSNKVTEKGKDVELRCDPISGHTALYWYRQSLGQGLEFLIYFQGNSAPDKSGLPSDRFSAERTGGSVSTLTIQRTQQEDSAVYLCASSMGGIGNEQFFGPGTRLTVL.

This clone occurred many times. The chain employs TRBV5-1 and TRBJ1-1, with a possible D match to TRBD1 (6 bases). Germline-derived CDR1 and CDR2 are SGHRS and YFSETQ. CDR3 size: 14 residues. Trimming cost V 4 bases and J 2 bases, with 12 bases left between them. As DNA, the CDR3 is TGCGCCAGCAGCCTTGACAGGTTTAACACTGAAGCTTTCTTT. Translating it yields CASSLDRFNTEAFF. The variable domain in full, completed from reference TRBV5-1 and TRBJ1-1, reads KAGVTQTPRYLIKTRGQQVTLSCSPISGHRSVSWYQQTPGQGLQFLFEYFSETQRNKGNFPGRFSGRQFSNSRSEMNVSTLELGDSALYLCASSLDRFNTEAFFGQGTRLTVV.

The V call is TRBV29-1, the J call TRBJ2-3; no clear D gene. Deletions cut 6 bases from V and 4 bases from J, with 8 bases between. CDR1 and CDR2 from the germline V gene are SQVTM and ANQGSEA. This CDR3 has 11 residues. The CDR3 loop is CSVARADTQYF. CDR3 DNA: TGCAGCGTAGCACGTGCAGATACGCAGTATTTT.

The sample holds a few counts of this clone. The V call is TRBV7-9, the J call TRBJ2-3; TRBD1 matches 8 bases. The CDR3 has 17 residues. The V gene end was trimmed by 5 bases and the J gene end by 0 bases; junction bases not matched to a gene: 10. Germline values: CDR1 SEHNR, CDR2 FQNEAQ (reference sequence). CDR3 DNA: TGTGCCAGCAGCCCCGGACAGGGCCATACTAGCACAGATACGCAGTATTTT. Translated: CASSPGQGHTSTDTQYF.

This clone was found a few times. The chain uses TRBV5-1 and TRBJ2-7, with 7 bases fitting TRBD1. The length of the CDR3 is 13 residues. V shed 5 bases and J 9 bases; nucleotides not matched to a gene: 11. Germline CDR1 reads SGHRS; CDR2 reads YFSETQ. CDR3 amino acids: CASSGETGSAQYF. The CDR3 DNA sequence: TGCGCCAGCAGTGGCGAGACAGGGAGCGCGCAGTACTTC. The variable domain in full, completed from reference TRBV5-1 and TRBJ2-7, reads KAGVTQTPRYLIKTRGQQVTLSCSPISGHRSVSWYQQTPGQGLQFLFEYFSETQRNKGNFPGRFSGRQFSNSRSEMNVSTLELGDSALYLCASSGETGSAQYFGPGTRLTVT.

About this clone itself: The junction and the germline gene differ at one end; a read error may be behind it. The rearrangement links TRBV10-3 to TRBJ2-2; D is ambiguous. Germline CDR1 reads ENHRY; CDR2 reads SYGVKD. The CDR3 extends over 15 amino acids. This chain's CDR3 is CASSYGRTNTGELFF. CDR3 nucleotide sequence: TGTGCCAGCAGTTACGGTCGGACGAACACCGGGGAGCTGTTTTTT.

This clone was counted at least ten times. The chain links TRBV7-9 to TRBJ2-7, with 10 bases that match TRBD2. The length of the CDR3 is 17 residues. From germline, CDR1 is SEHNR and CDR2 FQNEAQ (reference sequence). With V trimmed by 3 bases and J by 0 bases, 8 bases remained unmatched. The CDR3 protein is CASSLGTSETFSYEQYF. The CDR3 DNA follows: TGTGCCAGCAGCTTGGGGACTAGCGAGACCTTCTCCTACGAGCAGTACTTC.

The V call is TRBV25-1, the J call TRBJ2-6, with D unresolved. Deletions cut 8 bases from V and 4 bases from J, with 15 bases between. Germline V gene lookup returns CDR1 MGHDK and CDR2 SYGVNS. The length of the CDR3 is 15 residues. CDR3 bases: TGTGCCAGCTCCCGAGGCTCGACCGGGGCCAACGTCCTGACTTTC. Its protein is CASSRGSTGANVLTF. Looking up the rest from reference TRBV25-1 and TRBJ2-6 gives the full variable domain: EADIYQTPRYLVIGTGKKITLECSQTMGHDKMYWYQQDPGMELHLIHYSYGVNSTEKGDLSSESTVSRIRTEHFPLTLESARPSHTSQYLCASSRGSTGANVLTFGAGSRLTVL.

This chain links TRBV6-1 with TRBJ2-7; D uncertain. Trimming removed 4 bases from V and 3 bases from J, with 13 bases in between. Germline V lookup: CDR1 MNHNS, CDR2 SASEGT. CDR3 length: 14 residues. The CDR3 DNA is TGTGCCAGCAGTGGTCAGCTAGACTTCTACGAGCAGTACTTC. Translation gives CASSGQLDFYEQYF.

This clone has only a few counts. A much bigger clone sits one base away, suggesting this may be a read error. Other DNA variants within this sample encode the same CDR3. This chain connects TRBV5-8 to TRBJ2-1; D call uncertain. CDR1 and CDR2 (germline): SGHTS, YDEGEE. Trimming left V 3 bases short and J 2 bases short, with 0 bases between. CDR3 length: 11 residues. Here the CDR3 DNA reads TGTGCCAGCAGCTCCTACAATGAGCAGTTCTTC. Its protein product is CASSSYNEQFF. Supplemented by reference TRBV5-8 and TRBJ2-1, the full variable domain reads EAGVTQSPTHLIKTRGQQATLRCSPISGHTSVYWYQQALGLGLQFLLWYDEGEERNRGNFPPRFSGRQFPNYSSELNVNALELEDSALYLCASSSYNEQFFGPGTRLTVL.

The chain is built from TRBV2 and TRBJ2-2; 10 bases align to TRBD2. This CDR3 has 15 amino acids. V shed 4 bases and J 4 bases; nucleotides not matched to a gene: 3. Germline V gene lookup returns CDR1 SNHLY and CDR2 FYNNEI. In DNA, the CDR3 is TGTGCCAGCAGTGCGAGCGGGAGGGCCACCGGGGAGCTGTTTTTT. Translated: CASSASGRATGELFF.

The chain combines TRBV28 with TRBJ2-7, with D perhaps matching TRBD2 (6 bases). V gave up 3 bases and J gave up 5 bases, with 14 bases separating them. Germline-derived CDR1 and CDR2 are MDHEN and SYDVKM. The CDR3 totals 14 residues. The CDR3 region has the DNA TGTGCCAGCAGTTTCGGCGGGAATAAGGACGAGCAGTACTTC. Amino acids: CASSFGGNKDEQYF.

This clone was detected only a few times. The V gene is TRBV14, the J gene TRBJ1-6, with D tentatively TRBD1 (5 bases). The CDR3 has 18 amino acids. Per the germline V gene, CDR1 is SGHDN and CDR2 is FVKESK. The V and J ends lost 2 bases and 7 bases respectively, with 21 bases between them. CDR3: CASSQSWGGPPWNSPLHF. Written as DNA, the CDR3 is TGTGCCAGCAGCCAATCTTGGGGGGGTCCTCCTTGGAATTCACCCCTCCACTTT.

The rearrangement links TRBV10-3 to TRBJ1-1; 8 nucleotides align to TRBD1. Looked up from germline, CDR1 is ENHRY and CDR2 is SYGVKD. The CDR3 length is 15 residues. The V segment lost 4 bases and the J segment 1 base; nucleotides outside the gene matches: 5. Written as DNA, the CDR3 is TGTGCCATCAGTGCGAGTACAGGGGGGAACACTGAAGCTTTCTTT. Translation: CAISASTGGNTEAFF.

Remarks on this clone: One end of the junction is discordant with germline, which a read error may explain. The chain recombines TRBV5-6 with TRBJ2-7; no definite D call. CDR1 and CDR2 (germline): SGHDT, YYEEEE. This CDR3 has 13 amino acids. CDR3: CASSKTGWARSLF. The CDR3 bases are TGTGCCAGCAGTAAAACGGGTTGGGCCAGATCGCTATTC.

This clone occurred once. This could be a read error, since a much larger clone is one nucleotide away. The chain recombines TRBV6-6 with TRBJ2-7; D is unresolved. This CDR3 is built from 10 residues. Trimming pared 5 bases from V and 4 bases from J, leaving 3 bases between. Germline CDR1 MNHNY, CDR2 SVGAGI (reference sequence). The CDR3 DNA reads TGTGCCAGCAGTCGTTACGAGCAGTACTTC. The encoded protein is CASSRYEQYF.

CDR3 sequence: CASSQSDRPWETQYF. The CDR3 nucleotides read TGCGCCAGCAGCCAATCAGACAGGCCGTGGGAGACCCAGTACTTC. V is TRBV4-3 and J is TRBJ2-5, with a possible D match to TRBD1 (6 bases). The CDR3 loop spans 15 amino acids. Trimming took 2 bases from V and 5 from J, leaving 15 bases between them. CDR1 and CDR2 from the germline V gene are LGHNA and YSLEER.

The CDR3 DNA is TGTGCCAGCCCGGGACCGGGTTTGGAGACCCAGTACTTC. As protein: CASPGPGLETQYF. This chain connects TRBV11-2 to TRBJ2-5, with D perhaps being TRBD1 or TRBD2 (5 bases each). The V gene's germline CDR1 is SGHAT and CDR2 FQNNGV. V was cut by 8 bases and J by 5 bases, with 15 bases left in between. The CDR3 is 13 residues long.

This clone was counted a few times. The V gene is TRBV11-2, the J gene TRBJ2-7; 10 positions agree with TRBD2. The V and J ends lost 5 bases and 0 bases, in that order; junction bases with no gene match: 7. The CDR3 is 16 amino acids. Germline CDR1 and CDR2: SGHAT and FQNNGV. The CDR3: CASSPLKREGSYEQYF. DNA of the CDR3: TGTGCCAGCAGCCCTCTTAAGCGGGAGGGCTCCTACGAGCAGTACTTC.

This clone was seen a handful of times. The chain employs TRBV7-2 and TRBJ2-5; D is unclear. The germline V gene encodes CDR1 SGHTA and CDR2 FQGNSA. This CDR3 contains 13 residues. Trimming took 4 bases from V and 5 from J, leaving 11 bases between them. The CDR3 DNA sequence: TGTGCCAGCAGCTCGACCCTTCCTGAGACCCAGTACTTC. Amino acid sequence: CASSSTLPETQYF.

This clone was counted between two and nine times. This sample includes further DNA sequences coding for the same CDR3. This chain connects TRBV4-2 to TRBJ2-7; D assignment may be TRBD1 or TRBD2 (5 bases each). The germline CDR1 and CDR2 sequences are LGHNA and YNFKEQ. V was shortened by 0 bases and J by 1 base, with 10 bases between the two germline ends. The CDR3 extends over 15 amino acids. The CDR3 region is CASSQDGTGSYEQYF. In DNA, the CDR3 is TGTGCCAGCAGCCAAGACGGGACGGGGTCCTACGAGCAGTACTTC.

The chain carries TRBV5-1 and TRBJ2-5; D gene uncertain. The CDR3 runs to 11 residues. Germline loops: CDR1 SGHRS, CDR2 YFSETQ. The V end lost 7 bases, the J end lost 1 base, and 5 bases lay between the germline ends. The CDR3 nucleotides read TGCGCCAGCGCTGTCCAAGAGACCCAGTACTTC. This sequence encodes CASAVQETQYF.

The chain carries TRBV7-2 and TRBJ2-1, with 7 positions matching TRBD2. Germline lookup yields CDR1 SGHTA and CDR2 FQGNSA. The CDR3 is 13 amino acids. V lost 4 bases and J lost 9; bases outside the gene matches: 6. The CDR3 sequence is CASSSGSGGEQFF. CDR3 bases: TGTGCCAGCAGCTCTGGATCGGGGGGTGAGCAGTTCTTC.

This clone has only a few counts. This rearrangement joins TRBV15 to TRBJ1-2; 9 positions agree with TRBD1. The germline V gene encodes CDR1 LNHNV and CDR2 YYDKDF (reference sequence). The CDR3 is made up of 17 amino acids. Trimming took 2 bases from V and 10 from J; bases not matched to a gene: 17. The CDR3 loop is CATSRFSPSGTGSTYTF. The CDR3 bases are TGTGCCACCAGCAGATTTTCACCTTCCGGGACAGGGTCCACCTACACCTTC.

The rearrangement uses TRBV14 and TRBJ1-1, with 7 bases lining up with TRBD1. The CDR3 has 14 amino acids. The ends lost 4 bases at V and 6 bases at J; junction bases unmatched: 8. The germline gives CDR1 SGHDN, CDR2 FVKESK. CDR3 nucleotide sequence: TGTGCCAGCAGCCGCGGGACAGCGATTGCTGAAGCTTTCTTT. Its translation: CASSRGTAIAEAFF.

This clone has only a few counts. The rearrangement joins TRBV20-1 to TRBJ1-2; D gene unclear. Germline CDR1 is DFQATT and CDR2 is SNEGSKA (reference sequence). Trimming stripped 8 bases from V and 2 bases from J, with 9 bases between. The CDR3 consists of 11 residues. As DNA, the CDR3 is TGCAGTCTGGGAACGAACTATGGCTACACCTTC. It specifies CSLGTNYGYTF.

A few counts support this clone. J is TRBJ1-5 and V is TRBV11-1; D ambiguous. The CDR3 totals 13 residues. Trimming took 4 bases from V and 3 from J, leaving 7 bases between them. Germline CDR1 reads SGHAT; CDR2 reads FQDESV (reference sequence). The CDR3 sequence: CASSSETNQPQHF. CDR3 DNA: TGTGCCAGCAGCTCAGAGACCAATCAGCCCCAGCATTTT.

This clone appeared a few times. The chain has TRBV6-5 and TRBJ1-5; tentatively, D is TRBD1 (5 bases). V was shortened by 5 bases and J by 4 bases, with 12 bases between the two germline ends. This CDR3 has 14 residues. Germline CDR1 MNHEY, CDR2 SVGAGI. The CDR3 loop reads CASSVLGRNQPQHF. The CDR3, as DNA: TGTGCCAGCAGTGTGTTGGGGCGGAATCAGCCCCAGCATTTT.